The 21 T cell receptor beta chains presented below share a single source sample, sequenced in a study of shared clonotypes between healthy human individuals. The naive CD8 subset, CD45RO-negative cells positively selected for CCR7, excluded terminally differentiated effector memory CD45RA+ cells. The method was immunoSEQ multiplex PCR; TCRdb's version includes in-frame clones alone and lacks a portion of them. The sample includes hundreds of thousands of clones, approximately 96% of them seen just once. Sequencing was done on a sample of naive CD8+ T cells sorted from blood. The receptor set was obtained from a woman aged 30 to 39 in good health.

This chain uses TRBV29-1 with TRBJ2-7; D might be TRBD1 or TRBD2, each matching 5 bases. From germline, CDR1 is SQVTM and CDR2 ANQGSEA. CDR3 size: 13 residues. The V end was cut by 5 bases, the J end by 7 bases, with 18 bases between. The DNA for the CDR3 is TGCAGCGTTCCAGAATCGGGGACGGGTGAGCAGTACTTC. It specifies CSVPESGTGEQYF.

V and J are TRBV27 and TRBJ2-3; 11 bases are shared with TRBD2. The V gene end was trimmed by 5 bases and the J gene end by 4 bases; junction bases not matched to a gene: 8. CDR1 is MNHEY, CDR2 SMNVEV, per germline (reference sequence). This CDR3 has 16 residues. The CDR3 loop reads CASSRLLAGGPDTQYF. As DNA, the CDR3 is TGTGCCAGCAGTCGACTCCTAGCGGGAGGCCCAGATACGCAGTATTTT.

The gene calls are TRBV11-3 and TRBJ2-7; D gene unclear. Germline CDR1 is SGHNT and CDR2 is YENEEA. The V end was cut by 2 bases, the J end by 0 bases, with 17 bases between. CDR3 length: 17 amino acids. Here the CDR3 DNA reads TGTGCCAGCAGCTTACGATTGAAAGGGTACGTCTCCTACGAGCAGTACTTC. It codes for CASSLRLKGYVSYEQYF.

As for this clone: Other DNA sequences from this sample encode an identical CDR3 as well. V is TRBV5-4 and J is TRBJ2-7, with 7 bases that match TRBD2. CDR3 length: 14 residues. The germline V gene encodes CDR1 SGHNT and CDR2 YYREEE (reference sequence). With 4 bases clipped from V and 0 bases from J, the junction kept 4 bases outside the gene matches. CDR3 nucleotide sequence: TGTGCCAGCAGCCTTAGCGGGTCCTCCTACGAGCAGTACTTC. Its protein is CASSLSGSSYEQYF.

The chain has TRBV7-9 and TRBJ2-2; 10 bases fit TRBD2. Germline CDR1 reads SEHNR; CDR2 reads FQNEAQ (reference sequence). V trimming: 4 bases; J trimming: 4 bases; junction bases outside the gene matches: 6. The CDR3 is made up of 16 amino acids. CDR3 amino acids: CASSSSRTSGTGELFF. The CDR3 coding sequence is TGTGCCAGCAGCTCATCGAGGACTAGCGGCACCGGGGAGCTGTTTTTT.

V and J are TRBV6-5 and TRBJ1-1, with TRBD1 matching 10 bases. The J segment lost 5 bases and the V segment lost 4 bases, leaving 10 bases of the junction unmatched. CDR1 is MNHEY and CDR2 is SVGAGI in the germline V gene. The CDR3 has 16 amino acids. The CDR3 here is CASSFGTGVEGTEAFF. The DNA for the CDR3 is TGTGCCAGCAGTTTTGGGACAGGGGTAGAAGGTACTGAAGCTTTCTTT.

The rearrangement joins TRBV13 to TRBJ1-2; D might be TRBD1 (6 bases). The germline V gene encodes CDR1 PRHDT and CDR2 FYEKMQ (reference sequence). The CDR3 length is 18 residues. Trimming took 5 bases from V and 3 from J, leaving 25 bases between them. The CDR3 region is CASSIKTGLGRRDYGYTF. The CDR3 DNA follows: TGTGCCAGCAGCATAAAGACAGGCCTAGGGAGGAGAGACTATGGCTACACCTTC.

The V gene is TRBV7-9, the J gene TRBJ2-7; a weak D match, TRBD2 (5 bases). Germline V gives CDR1 SEHNR, CDR2 FQNEAQ (reference sequence). Trimming left V 6 bases short and J 0 bases short, with 15 bases between. The CDR3 totals 15 residues. In nucleotides, the CDR3 is TGTGCCAGCAGTCCGGACGGAGGCGGCTCCTACGAGCAGTACTTC. Translated, it gives CASSPDGGGSYEQYF.

This clone showed up just a few times. CDR3: CASSLIAAMNTGELFF. In DNA form, the CDR3 reads TGTGCCAGCAGCTTGATCGCAGCGATGAACACCGGGGAGCTGTTTTTT. The chain is built from TRBV7-6 and TRBJ2-2; D gene uncertain. Germline CDR1 and CDR2: SGHVS and FNYEAQ. The CDR3 loop spans 16 amino acids. Between the trimmed V and J ends, which lost 3 bases and 1 base, there was a span of 12 bases. Full variable domain (outside the CDR3, taken from reference TRBV7-6 and TRBJ2-2): GAGVSQSPRYKVTKRGQDVALRCDPISGHVSLYWYRQALGQGPEFLTYFNYEAQQDKSGLPNDRFSAERPEGSISTLTIQRTEQRDSAMYRCASSLIAAMNTGELFFGEGSRLTVL.

Worth noting for this clone: The same CDR3 can be traced to other DNA sequences in this sample. The V gene is TRBV9, the J gene TRBJ2-7; D tentatively fits TRBD1 or TRBD2 (5 bases each). Trimming left V 0 bases short and J 6 bases short, with 10 bases between. CDR1 SGDLS and CDR2 YYNGEE come from the germline V gene. CDR3 length equals 13 residues. CDR3 in amino acids: CASSVDAGSEQYF. CDR3 nucleotides: TGTGCCAGCAGCGTAGACGCAGGGAGCGAGCAGTACTTC.

V usage is TRBV19 and J usage is TRBJ2-7; tentative D call: TRBD2 (8 bases). Germline V gene lookup returns CDR1 LNHDA and CDR2 SQIVND (reference sequence). The CDR3 runs 16 residues. The ends were cut back, 4 bases at V and 2 bases at J, with 18 bases in the middle. CDR3 protein: CASSRGGGRSAYEQYF. The CDR3, as DNA: TGTGCCAGTAGTAGAGGGGGCGGGAGGTCCGCCTACGAGCAGTACTTC.

This chain joins TRBV2 and TRBJ2-1; a possible D gene is TRBD2 (5 bases). CDR1 and CDR2 (germline): SNHLY, FYNNEI. Trimming shortened V by 4 bases and J by 6 bases, and 13 bases separated the two germline ends. There are 14 residues in the CDR3. The CDR3 sequence is CASSGRRGRNEQFF. CDR3 sequence (DNA): TGTGCCAGCAGTGGTAGGCGCGGGCGCAATGAGCAGTTCTTC. The full variable domain, its missing parts supplied by reference TRBV2 and TRBJ2-1, is EPEVTQTPSHQVTQMGQEVILRCVPISNHLYFYWYRQILGQKVEFLVSFYNNEISEKSEIFDDQFSVERPDGSNFTLKIRSTKLEDSAMYFCASSGRRGRNEQFFGPGTRLTVL.

The V gene is TRBV10-3, the J gene TRBJ1-2; 9 bases are shared with TRBD1. Germline CDR1 reads ENHRY; CDR2 reads SYGVKD. This CDR3 comprises 15 residues. The V and J ends lost 2 bases and 6 bases, in that order; junction bases with no gene match: 7. The CDR3 spells CAISEPTDRGDGYTF. The CDR3 nucleotides are TGTGCCATCAGTGAGCCCACCGACAGGGGGGATGGCTACACCTTC.

The V call is TRBV2, the J call TRBJ2-7; D may be TRBD2 (6 bases). Germline CDR1 is SNHLY and CDR2 is FYNNEI. This CDR3 has 13 residues. Trimming left V 4 bases short and J 6 bases short, with 13 bases between. DNA of the CDR3: TGTGCCAGCAGTGTGACGGGAGTAGGCGAGCAGTACTTC. Its translation is CASSVTGVGEQYF.

In nucleotides, the CDR3 is TGTGCCAGCAGTTTCGGGGATACCAATGAAAAACTGTTTTTT. This encodes CASSFGDTNEKLFF. The gene calls are TRBV27 and TRBJ1-4, with unresolved D. This CDR3 is 14 amino acids long. V was trimmed by 3 bases and J by 5 bases, leaving 10 bases between them. Looked up from germline, CDR1 is MNHEY and CDR2 is SMNVEV (reference sequence).

The J gene is TRBJ1-1, the V gene TRBV28; no firm D call. Germline values: CDR1 MDHEN, CDR2 SYDVKM. The V end was cut by 3 bases, the J end by 5 bases, with 16 bases between. There are 15 residues in the CDR3. The CDR3 loop is CASSFRPGTRTEAFF. CDR3 nucleotide sequence: TGTGCCAGCAGTTTCCGGCCAGGTACGCGAACTGAAGCTTTCTTT.

This sequence joins TRBV27 and TRBJ2-7, with D possibly being TRBD1 or TRBD2 (5 bases each). CDR3 length equals 14 residues. V lost 5 bases and J 2 bases, leaving 13 bases between the germline ends. The germline gives CDR1 MNHEY, CDR2 SMNVEV (reference sequence). The CDR3 region is CASSRDGSAYEQYF. The CDR3 DNA reads TGTGCCAGCAGTCGGGACGGTAGCGCCTACGAGCAGTACTTC.

The rearrangement joins TRBV4-1 to TRBJ2-7; 11 bases agree with TRBD1. The CDR3 spans 16 residues. The germline gives CDR1 MGHRA, CDR2 YSYEKL. V was clipped by 6 bases and J by 3 bases; unmatched bases: 10. The CDR3 region has the DNA TGCGCCAGCAGTCCCACTCCGGACAGGGGGCACTACGAGCAGTACTTC. This encodes CASSPTPDRGHYEQYF.

This chain connects TRBV27 to TRBJ2-5; 10 nucleotides match TRBD1. The J call is uncertain, as TRBJ2-7 better fits the DNA end. Per germline, CDR1 MNHEY and CDR2 SMNVEV (reference sequence). The CDR3 is 15 residues long. The CDR3 loop is CASSSPGQGLHEQYF. CDR3 nucleotide sequence: TGTGCCAGCAGTTCACCGGGACAGGGGCTCCACGAGCAGTACTTC.

This chain connects TRBV27 to TRBJ1-2; tentative D call: TRBD1 (5 bases). V was shortened by 3 bases and J by 6 bases, with 14 bases between the two germline ends. Germline CDR1 is MNHEY and CDR2 is SMNVEV (reference sequence). There are 14 residues in the CDR3. CDR3 nucleotides: TGTGCCAGCAGTTTCCTTGGGACGGCCAATGGCTACACCTTC. It is translated as CASSFLGTANGYTF.

CDR3 sequence (DNA): TGTGCCAGTAGTATAACCCAAAGACGGAACACTGAAGCTTTCTTT. It specifies CASSITQRRNTEAFF. The chain has TRBV19 and TRBJ1-1; unclear D gene. Trimming took off 2 bases at V and 1 base at J, with 11 bases between the two ends. Per the germline V gene, CDR1 is LNHDA and CDR2 is SQIVND (reference sequence). The CDR3 consists of 15 residues.